This T cell receptor (beta chain) stems from a study of T-cell memory formation after mild COVID-19. TCRdb reprocessed the 5' RACE reads with MiXCR, giving one entry per CDR3 protein. Counted here are roughly 500,000 distinct CDR3 sequences, roughly 20% occurring once; the ten biggest clones make up around 13%. This clonotype was picked up many times. Its antigen is not known. Study-wide findings and caveats: Memory sampled before infection contained some responding clones, suggesting cross-reactive memory joined.

This TCR was recovered from an adult woman who had mild COVID-19 (a few samples of this study predate the infection). Cell type and time point are not known. The material sequenced was PBMCs or a T cell subset sorted from them (not recorded which).

CDR3 DNA sequence: TGTGCCAGCAGCGGTGGGGCCAACGTCCTGACTTTC. It translates to CASSGGANVLTF. The chain is built from TRBV14 and TRBJ2-6; D is uncertain. The CDR3 runs 12 residues. V was pared by 5 bases and J by 3 bases, with 2 bases between. The germline V gene has CDR1 SGHDN and CDR2 FVKESK.